This T cell receptor beta chain emerged from a study of blood T cell repertoires in COVID-19. Across the whole study: T cells, B-cell-depleted T cells, or PBMCs provided the cDNA or gDNA that served as material.

V was clipped by 8 bases and J by 5 bases; unmatched bases: 10. Germline CDR1 LNHNV, CDR2 YYDKDF (reference sequence). CDR3 length: 15 amino acids. Profiling relied on immunoSEQ multiplex PCR, and the TCRdb table lists in-frame clones only, not all of them. The sample consists of 220,000 or so clones, more than 70% of them appearing once. Participants reported their clinical history, and cohort assignment relied on those reports. What the recovered Cohort 3 donors had was two negative PCRs, clearance, or symptom resolution. Sequenced sample: PBMCs or T cells enriched from blood (not recorded which). The chain links TRBV15 to TRBJ2-5; 11 nucleotides align to TRBD2. This clonotype was sampled from a woman in her fifties or sixties who had recovered from COVID-19. This CDR3 reads CATQSLAGGRETQYF. In nucleotides, the CDR3 is TGTGCCACCCAGAGCCTAGCGGGAGGCCGGGAGACCCAGTACTTC.